Ten or more counts support the clone carrying this TCR beta chain. Its specificity is unknown. This record belongs to a study of T cell repertoires in cytomegalovirus infection. The wider study: Shared public TCR beta signatures pointed to both CMV infection and a matching HLA type.

Overall study findings and caveats: Pooled public TCR beta family frequency picked out CMV carriers with the relevant HLA.

Trimming removed 2 bases from V and 6 bases from J; junction bases left unmatched: 4. The germline V gene has CDR1 SGHVS and CDR2 FNYEAQ. This CDR3 region has 14 residues. TCRdb called the reads again in MiXCR, with one record for every CDR3 protein. The sample records 500,000 to 600,000 distinct CDR3 sequences, about 15% being singletons. The sequence came from a human donor in good health (CMV status not recorded). Some clones in this sample may be carry-over from other donors' samples. Sequenced material: CD8+ T cells from PBMCs. The rearrangement joins TRBV7-6 to TRBJ1-2; TRBD1 agrees at 9 bases. CDR3: CASSLYTGGDGYTF. CDR3 bases: TGTGCCAGCAGCTTATATACAGGGGGCGATGGCTACACCTTC.